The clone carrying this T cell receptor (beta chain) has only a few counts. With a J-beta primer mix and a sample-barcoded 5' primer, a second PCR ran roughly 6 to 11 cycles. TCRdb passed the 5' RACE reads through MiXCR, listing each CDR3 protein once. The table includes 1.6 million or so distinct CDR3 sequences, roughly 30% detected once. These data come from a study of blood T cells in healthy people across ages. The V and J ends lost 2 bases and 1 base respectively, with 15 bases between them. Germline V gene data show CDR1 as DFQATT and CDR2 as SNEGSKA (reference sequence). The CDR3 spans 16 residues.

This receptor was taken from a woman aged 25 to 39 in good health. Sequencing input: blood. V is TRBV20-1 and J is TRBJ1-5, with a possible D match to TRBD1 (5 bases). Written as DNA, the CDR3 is TGCAGTGCTAGAACCCCCTCGGGGGTCAGCAATCAGCCCCAGCATTTT. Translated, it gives CSARTPSGVSNQPQHF.